The next 30 T cell receptor beta chains were all read from a single sample in a study of blood T cell repertoires in COVID-19. The table came from immunoSEQ multiplex PCR; TCRdb's copy has only in-frame clones and leaves some out. This sample has about 130,000 clones, with roughly 90% found just once. Source material: peripheral blood. Source of these receptors: a man between 70 and 80 years old with active COVID-19.

The chain links TRBV6-1 to TRBJ2-7, with D possibly matching TRBD1 (6 bases). V lost 3 bases to trimming and J lost 3 bases, with 18 bases between them. The CDR3 has 16 residues. The V gene's germline CDR1 is MNHNS and CDR2 SASEGT. CDR3 protein: CASSEAPRGLYYEQYF. Here the CDR3 DNA reads TGTGCCAGCAGTGAGGCCCCCAGGGGTCTTTACTACGAGCAGTACTTC.

This clone turned up a few times. The chain employs TRBV4-1 and TRBJ2-3, with 8 positions matching TRBD1. The V gene end was trimmed by 4 bases and the J gene end by 4 bases; junction bases not matched to a gene: 4. Germline CDR1 is MGHRA and CDR2 is YSYEKL. The CDR3 covers 14 residues. CDR3 in DNA: TGCGCCAGCAGCCTCGGACAGGGCGCAGATACGCAGTATTTT. Residues: CASSLGQGADTQYF.

The gene calls are TRBV6-6 and TRBJ2-3; D is uncertain. The CDR3 sequence is 14 residues long. The V gene's germline CDR1 is MNHNY and CDR2 SVGAGI (reference sequence). Deletions cut 1 base from V and 2 bases from J, with 7 bases between. CDR3 in amino acids: CASSYFSFTDTQYF. The DNA for the CDR3 is TGTGCCAGCAGTTACTTTTCGTTCACAGATACGCAGTATTTT.

The sample holds a few counts of this clone. The chain is built from TRBV19 and TRBJ2-3; the match to TRBD2 covers 14 bases. J gave up 5 bases and V 6 bases, and 4 bases lay outside the gene matches. Per the germline V gene, CDR1 is LNHDA and CDR2 is SQIVND (reference sequence). This CDR3 contains 15 residues. The CDR3 DNA follows: TGTGCCAGTAGGGGACTAGCGGGAGTCGTAGATACGCAGTATTTT. It specifies CASRGLAGVVDTQYF.

The chain combines TRBV6-9 with TRBJ2-5; D is uncertain. Trimming shortened V by 7 bases and J by 2 bases, and 8 bases separated the two germline ends. CDR3 size: 12 residues. The germline V gene has CDR1 MNHGY and CDR2 SVAAGI. CDR3 residues: CASMNIQETQYF. In DNA form, the CDR3 reads TGTGCCAGCATGAACATTCAAGAGACCCAGTACTTC.

The chain is built from TRBV11-3 and TRBJ2-1, with 11 bases identical to TRBD2. J gave up 3 bases and V 5 bases, and 3 bases lay outside the gene matches. The CDR3 loop spans 15 amino acids. Germline CDR1 reads SGHNT; CDR2 reads YENEEA. CDR3 sequence reads: CASSLGLAGYNEQFF. The CDR3 coding sequence is TGTGCCAGCAGCCTCGGACTAGCGGGCTACAATGAGCAGTTCTTC.

This clone was found once. J is TRBJ1-1 and V is TRBV28, with unresolved D. Trimming cost V 2 bases and J 1 base, with 8 bases left between them. CDR1 MDHEN and CDR2 SYDVKM come from the germline V gene. The CDR3 has 14 residues. The DNA of the CDR3 is TGTGCCAGCAGTTTAGTACACAAGAACACTGAAGCTTTCTTT. Translating gives CASSLVHKNTEAFF. Variable domain in full (rest from reference TRBV28 and TRBJ1-1): DVKVTQSSRYLVKRTGEKVFLECVQDMDHENMFWYRQDPGLGLRLIYFSYDVKMKEKGDIPEGYSVSREKKERFSLILESASTNQTSMYLCASSLVHKNTEAFFGQGTRLTVV.

V gene TRBV19 combines with J gene TRBJ2-1, with 11 bases lining up with TRBD2. CDR1 is LNHDA and CDR2 is SQIVND in the germline V gene (reference sequence). The CDR3 has 15 amino acids. The ends lost 8 bases at V and 4 bases at J; junction bases unmatched: 7. CDR3 DNA: TGTGCCAGTGCGACTAGCGGGACTTTATACAATGAGCAGTTCTTC. This encodes CASATSGTLYNEQFF.

The chain combines TRBV23-1 with TRBJ1-1, with 9 bases aligning to TRBD1. TRBV23-1 is assigned to the ORF class and has an uncertain function. There are 16 residues in the CDR3. V was clipped by 0 bases and J by 8 bases; unmatched bases: 10. CDR3 coding DNA: TGCGCCAGCAGTCAATCTAAAATGCCGGGACAGGGAGAAGCTTTCTTT. The encoded protein is CASSQSKMPGQGEAFF.

This clone was detected ten times or more. The V and J genes are TRBV6-6 and TRBJ2-7; 9 nucleotides line up with TRBD1. The CDR3 has 15 amino acids. Trimming removed 6 bases from V and 2 bases from J; junction bases left unmatched: 8. Germline V CDR1 and CDR2: MNHNY, SVGAGI (reference sequence). CDR3 protein: CASRSQGASTYEQYF. CDR3 nucleotides: TGTGCCAGCAGGTCACAGGGGGCATCCACCTACGAGCAGTACTTC.

The J gene is TRBJ1-5, the V gene TRBV28, with 9 bases that match TRBD1. V was pared by 5 bases and J by 6 bases, with 5 bases of the junction left unmatched. Germline CDR1 is MDHEN and CDR2 is SYDVKM. The CDR3 runs 14 residues. DNA of the CDR3: TGTGCCAGCAGTGCCCACAGGGGGCTTCAGCCCCAGCATTTT. It translates to CASSAHRGLQPQHF.

This rearrangement joins TRBV7-9 to TRBJ2-2; 7 nucleotides match TRBD2. Trimming removed 4 bases from V and 5 bases from J; junction bases left unmatched: 13. Per germline, CDR1 SEHNR and CDR2 FQNEAQ (reference sequence). The CDR3 has 17 amino acids. CDR3 region: CASSSKTFSGQTGELFF. The CDR3 coding sequence is TGTGCCAGCAGCTCGAAGACTTTTAGCGGGCAAACCGGGGAGCTGTTTTTT.

As DNA, the CDR3 is TGCGCCAGCAGTGAGTTGCCCAGGGGGATGGGGGAGCAGTACTTC. This translates into CASSELPRGMGEQYF. The gene calls are TRBV10-2 and TRBJ2-7, with 7 bases aligning to TRBD1. Germline values: CDR1 WSHSY, CDR2 SAAADI. This CDR3 spans 15 amino acids. J lost 7 bases, V lost 1 base, and 10 bases had no gene match.

This chain uses TRBV15 with TRBJ2-5; 12 nucleotides line up with TRBD2. Germline values: CDR1 LNHNV, CDR2 YYDKDF (reference sequence). This CDR3 has 18 amino acids. Germline trimming cut 2 bases from V and 3 bases from J; bases unmatched to any gene: 10. CDR3 in amino acids: CATSRSLLGLAGKETQYF. The CDR3 bases are TGTGCCACCAGCAGATCCCTCTTAGGACTAGCGGGAAAAGAGACCCAGTACTTC.

This chain uses TRBV28 with TRBJ2-5; maybe TRBD1 (7 bases). The CDR3 loop spans 14 amino acids. V lost 6 bases and J 4 bases, leaving 15 bases between the germline ends. The germline CDR1 and CDR2 sequences are MDHEN and SYDVKM. This CDR3 is CASREGQIGETQYF. The CDR3 region has the DNA TGTGCCAGCAGGGAGGGACAGATCGGAGAGACCCAGTACTTC.

V is TRBV19 and J is TRBJ1-5; D remains unclear. The CDR3 covers 12 residues. Germline values: CDR1 LNHDA, CDR2 SQIVND (reference sequence). Trimming removed 0 bases from V and 7 bases from J, with 4 bases in between. The CDR3: CASSIDRQPQHF. CDR3 DNA sequence: TGTGCCAGTAGTATAGATCGGCAGCCCCAGCATTTT.

The chain combines TRBV11-3 with TRBJ2-1; TRBD2 is a possible D gene (6 bases). This CDR3 spans 14 amino acids. Germline assignment: CDR1 SGHNT and CDR2 YENEEA. Between the trimmed V and J ends, which lost 5 bases and 5 bases, there was a span of 13 bases. This CDR3 reads CASSRDSLDNEQFF. The DNA of the CDR3 is TGTGCCAGCAGCCGGGACTCCCTCGACAATGAGCAGTTCTTC. Combining the CDR3 with reference TRBV11-3 and TRBJ2-1 gives the whole variable domain EAGVVQSPRYKIIEKKQPVAFWCNPISGHNTLYWYLQNLGQGPELLIRYENEEAVDDSQLPKDRFSAERLKGVDSTLKIQPAELGDSAVYLCASSRDSLDNEQFFGPGTRLTVL.

This clone was detected only a few times. V is TRBV18 and J is TRBJ2-2; no firm D call. There are 16 residues in the CDR3. V was pared by 0 bases and J by 8 bases, with 16 bases between. The V gene's germline CDR1 is KGHSH and CDR2 LQKENI. The CDR3 loop reads CASSPPSPQRTGELFF. The CDR3 DNA is TGTGCCAGCTCACCACCTTCCCCCCAACGAACTGGGGAGCTGTTTTTT.

V gene TRBV4-1 combines with J gene TRBJ2-1; 7 nucleotides match TRBD2. Germline V gene sequence: CDR1 MGHRA, CDR2 YSYEKL. This CDR3 comprises 16 residues. V dropped 3 bases and J dropped 1; count of bases not matched to a gene: 6. The DNA for the CDR3 is TGCGCCAGCAGCCAGCCAGCGGGGATTTCCTACAATGAGCAGTTCTTC. This encodes CASSQPAGISYNEQFF.

The chain recombines TRBV28 with TRBJ2-1, with 10 bases that match TRBD2. V was pared by 1 base and J by 3 bases, with 6 bases of the junction left unmatched. The CDR3 consists of 17 residues. From germline, CDR1 is MDHEN and CDR2 SYDVKM. The CDR3 region is CASSLFGVAGGYNEQFF. For the CDR3, the DNA is TGTGCCAGCAGTTTATTTGGGGTAGCGGGAGGCTACAATGAGCAGTTCTTC.

The chain is built from TRBV28 and TRBJ2-3; D gene uncertain. CDR3 length equals 13 residues. V lost 2 bases and J 2 bases, leaving 5 bases between the germline ends. Germline CDR1 reads MDHEN; CDR2 reads SYDVKM. This CDR3 is CASSLPLTDTQYF. For the CDR3, the DNA is TGTGCCAGCAGTTTACCCCTCACAGATACGCAGTATTTT.

The genes are TRBV20-1 and TRBJ2-3; D possibly corresponds to TRBD2 (5 bases). Germline V gene lookup returns CDR1 DFQATT and CDR2 SNEGSKA (reference sequence). The length of the CDR3 is 13 residues. Between the trimmed V and J ends, which lost 3 bases and 0 bases, there was a span of 7 bases. The DNA of the CDR3 is TGCAGTGCTAGTCGGGGAAGCACAGATACGCAGTATTTT. Protein sequence: CSASRGSTDTQYF.

This clone was counted a few times. This chain uses TRBV28 with TRBJ2-7; possibly TRBD2 for D (5 bases). V lost 3 bases, J lost 3 bases, and 9 bases lay in between. Germline V gene lookup returns CDR1 MDHEN and CDR2 SYDVKM. This CDR3 spans 13 amino acids. CDR3 residues: CASSLRESYEQYF. The DNA for the CDR3 is TGTGCCAGCAGTTTGAGGGAGAGCTACGAGCAGTACTTC.

The V and J genes are TRBV7-2 and TRBJ2-6; D gene ambiguous. The CDR3 extends over 13 amino acids. The V gene lost 1 base and the J gene lost 6 bases, with 4 bases spanning the gap. The germline V gene has CDR1 SGHTA and CDR2 FQGNSA. The CDR3 reads CASSLVLANVLTF. CDR3 coding DNA: TGTGCCAGCAGCTTAGTCTTGGCCAACGTCCTGACTTTC.

The chain links TRBV4-2 to TRBJ2-1; D may be TRBD2 (6 bases). Germline values: CDR1 LGHNA, CDR2 YNFKEQ. Between the trimmed V and J ends, which lost 2 bases and 6 bases, there was a span of 14 bases. This CDR3 spans 15 amino acids. The CDR3 spells CASSQSRGAGNEQFF. In DNA, the CDR3 is TGTGCCAGCAGCCAATCCCGGGGAGCGGGCAATGAGCAGTTCTTC.

V gene TRBV5-1 combines with J gene TRBJ2-7, with 9 bases that match TRBD2. This CDR3 contains 15 residues. The germline V gene has CDR1 SGHRS and CDR2 YFSETQ. Germline trimming cut 4 bases from V and 3 bases from J; bases unmatched to any gene: 8. This chain's CDR3 is CASSAASGTFYEQYF. For the CDR3, the DNA is TGCGCCAGCAGCGCGGCTAGCGGGACCTTCTACGAGCAGTACTTC.

This chain joins TRBV5-6 and TRBJ2-3; D unclear. V was trimmed by 0 bases and J by 0 bases, leaving 8 bases between them. CDR3 length: 15 residues. Per germline, CDR1 SGHDT and CDR2 YYEEEE. The CDR3 region is CASSLGVASTDTQYF. CDR3 DNA: TGTGCCAGCAGCTTGGGGGTAGCTAGCACAGATACGCAGTATTTT.

A single count supports this clone. V is TRBV5-4 and J is TRBJ1-1; 10 bases fit TRBD1. The CDR3 runs 15 residues. Germline-derived CDR1 and CDR2 are SGHNT and YYREEE (reference sequence). Losses at the gene ends were 4 bases for V and 7 bases for J; bases not matched to a gene: 10. CDR3 amino acids: CASSPRDRGRFEAFF. The CDR3 coding sequence is TGTGCCAGCAGCCCCAGGGACAGGGGAAGGTTTGAAGCTTTCTTT.

This chain connects TRBV19 to TRBJ2-1; 10 nucleotides match TRBD2. Germline-derived CDR1 and CDR2 are LNHDA and SQIVND (reference sequence). The length of the CDR3 is 16 residues. The ends lost 0 bases at V and 8 bases at J; junction bases unmatched: 7. Here the CDR3 DNA reads TGTGCCAGTAGTATAGACCCCCTAGCGGGAGACGATGAGCAGTTCTTC. Encoded protein: CASSIDPLAGDDEQFF.

V gene TRBV18 combines with J gene TRBJ1-1; D not certain. V was shortened by 5 bases and J by 5 bases, with 15 bases between the two germline ends. Germline V gene sequence: CDR1 KGHSH, CDR2 LQKENI. The CDR3 runs 14 residues. For the CDR3, the DNA is TGTGCCAGCTCAGACGAGGTCGGAGGGACTGAAGCTTTCTTT. Protein: CASSDEVGGTEAFF.